These T cell receptor beta chains were read from a single sample in a study of response to subunit inactivated influenza vaccine. A single record per CDR3 protein comes from TCRdb applying MiXCR to the RT-PCR reads. The profile shows about 190,000 distinct CDR3 sequences, over 13% of them singletons. Material: CD8+ T cells sorted from PBMCs, obtained roughly 5 days after vaccination. The receptors shown here come from a man aged 45-65 years who received an inactivated influenza vaccine. Both conserved end residues are part of each CDR3.

>TRBJ1-1|TRBV11-2
CASSLVSLEANTEAFF
>TRBJ2-5|TRBV18
CASSPMVRKETQYF
>TRBJ2-1|TRBV2
CASSPTSGRGYEQFF
>TRBJ2-7|TRBV7-2
CASSLRRGILEEQYF
>TRBJ1-1|TRBV7-2
CASSITGLTEAFF
>TRBJ2-7|TRBV27
CASSLLTSGGSYEQYF
>TRBJ1-5|TRBV20-1
CSARGGTTYQPQHF
>TRBJ2-5|TRBV5-6
CASSPGERGLLETQYF
>TRBJ1-2|TRBV7-8
CASSFGLSYGYTF
>TRBJ2-1|TRBV4-3
CASSQERAGGVEQFF
>TRBJ1-2|TRBV5-1
CASSLLGTDGYTF
>TRBJ2-3|TRBV5-1
CASRPILLREDITDTQYF
>TRBJ2-7|TRBV29-1
CSVELPQGDAYEQYF
>TRBJ2-1|TRBV6-2/TRBV6-3
CATRGRTAYNEQFF
>TRBJ2-7|TRBV5-1
CASSSTSGSHEQYF
>TRBJ1-6|TRBV30
CAWSVLSYNSPLHF
>TRBJ1-6|TRBV7-9
CASSLEGTAYNSPLHF
>TRBJ2-2|TRBV20-1
CSAREGFNTGELFF
>TRBJ2-1|TRBV29-1
CSVALGLAGGTEQFF
>TRBJ2-3|TRBV7-6
CASSTGPGGPTDTQYF
>TRBJ2-5|TRBV7-9
CASSAVAGRAWETQYF
>TRBJ2-7|TRBV2
CASRRGTSGSYEQYF
>TRBJ2-3|TRBV20-1
CSARYWGTDTQYF
>TRBJ2-1|TRBV7-9
CASSLGAGPGGEQFF
>TRBJ2-1|TRBV6-1
CASSNGGGAYNEQFF
>TRBJ2-7|TRBV9
CASTPSDIIAYEQYF
>TRBJ2-5|TRBV11-3
CASSLGGVRETQYF
>TRBJ2-7|TRBV4-3
CASSHVGEGYEQYF
>TRBJ1-2|TRBV12-3/TRBV12-4
CASSLTPRTPYGYTF
>TRBJ2-5|TRBV29-1
CSVSFQETQYF
>TRBJ2-6|TRBV7-9
CASSTGHISSGANVLTF
>TRBJ2-3|TRBV5-6
CASSLARRGGRGDTQYF
>TRBJ2-2|TRBV4-3
CASSQETVNTGELFF
>TRBJ2-7|TRBV5-6
CASSAVTGQLADEQYF
>TRBJ2-1|TRBV5-1
CASSSVTDRTGTGDYFEQFF
>TRBJ2-3|TRBV2
CASSDPGSTDTQYF
>TRBJ2-3|TRBV7-8
CASTTGDRGADTQYF
>TRBJ1-2|TRBV7-9
CASSYLYGYTF
>TRBJ2-1|TRBV6-6
CASSYAYNEQFF
>TRBJ2-1|TRBV7-2
CASSFQYEQFF
>TRBJ2-1|TRBV30
CAWSQAYNEQFF
>TRBJ2-3|TRBV7-2
CASSTRSIDTQYF
>TRBJ1-6|TRBV4-3
CASSAAGRTNSPLHF
>TRBJ2-3|TRBV6-4
CASNAREGTRLPDTQYF
>TRBJ2-5|TRBV7-9
CASSSSRQGLQETQYF
>TRBJ2-7|TRBV7-9
CASGGTGDEQYF
>TRBJ2-1|TRBV2
CASSEGRGGHNEQFF
>TRBJ1-1|TRBV11-1
CASSFIRGEGMGNTEAFF
>TRBJ2-1|TRBV27
CASSLVSGDPYNEQFF
>TRBJ2-1|TRBV10-3
CAISEMTSPYNEQFF